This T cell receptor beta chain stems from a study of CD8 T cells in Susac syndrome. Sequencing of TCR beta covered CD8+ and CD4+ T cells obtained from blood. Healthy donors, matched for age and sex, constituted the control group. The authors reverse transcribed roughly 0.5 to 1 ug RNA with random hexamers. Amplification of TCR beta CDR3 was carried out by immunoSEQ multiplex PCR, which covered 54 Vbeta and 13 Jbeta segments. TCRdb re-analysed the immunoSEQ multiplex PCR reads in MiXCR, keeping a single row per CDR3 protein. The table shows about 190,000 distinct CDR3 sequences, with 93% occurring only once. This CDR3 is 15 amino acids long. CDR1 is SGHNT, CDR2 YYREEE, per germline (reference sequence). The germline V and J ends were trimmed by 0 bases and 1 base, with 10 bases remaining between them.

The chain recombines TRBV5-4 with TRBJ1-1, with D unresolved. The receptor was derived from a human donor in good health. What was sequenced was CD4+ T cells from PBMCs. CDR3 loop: CASSLERGRNTEAFF. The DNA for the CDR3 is TGTGCCAGCAGCTTGGAGCGAGGGCGGAACACTGAAGCTTTCTTT.